Sequencing of this T cell receptor (beta chain) was carried out in a study of regulatory T cells in long-lasting Graves disease (dated by TCRdb to the early 2020s). Regarding the study in general: To count as having persistent Graves' disease, a patient had to have received antithyroid drug treatment for over 5 years with TSH receptor autoantibodies remaining persistently positive. Persistent Graves' disease patients were compared with newly diagnosed Graves' disease patients by peripheral blood TCR sequencing and RNA sequencing. The study took place in China and was registered as a clinical trial. A total of about 33 samples underwent TCR sequencing: about 13 from persistent and about 20 from newly diagnosed Graves' disease patients. In the clinical cohort, patients with persistent Graves' disease had used antithyroid drugs for an average of around 9.3 years.

The CDR3, cysteine through phenylalanine, is 17 amino acids long. Only the CDR3 DNA is retained, 51 bases long and in frame from the first base. Reading the germline V gene gives CDR1 SGHRS and CDR2 YFSETQ. Trimming at the junction amounts to 1 base on V and 5 bases on J, and the germline ends lie 16 bases apart. Receptor libraries were prepared by multiplex PCR. TCRdb lists the instrument as Illumina HiSeq 4000. CDR3 regions were amplified by Arm-PCR with iRepertoire HTBI primers to construct TCR beta libraries. Before sequencing, the PCR products underwent gel purification. In the original analysis: Gene usage analysis of CDR3 amino acid clonotypes relied on the approximately 60 TRBV and more than twelve TRBJ segments identified across samples. COPE and FqMerger were used to merge filtered high-quality paired reads into contigs. BLAST was used to align contigs to the IMGT TRBV, TRBD and TRBJ reference genes, and CDR3 was defined following IMGT. Any clonotype with a frequency above 0.1% was counted as a highly expanded clone. Shannon entropy served as the measure of repertoire diversity, while the Gini coefficient captured V-J evenness. A clonotype was considered public if more than one individual shared it. TCRdb itself trimmed the public reads at Q25 with fastp, ran MiXCR and retained productive beta chains. Here each entry gathers all rows of one CDR3 protein and keeps the most common genes and DNA. The V and J calls were not made by the authors but by TCRdb's processing. This sample has 350,000 to 450,000 distinct CDR3 sequences in its table, and about 23% of those were observed once. 28% of the sample rests with the top ten.

The paper's findings and limits, for the study overall: Persistent disease showed preferential use of TRBV28, TRBJ1-2 and TRBJ2-5, whereas newly diagnosed disease favored TRBV20-1 and TRBJ2-1. As a limitation, the authors acknowledged that the small sample size may reduce accuracy. Only the TCR beta chain was sequenced and analyzed. Compared with newly diagnosed patients, persistent Graves' disease patients had lower TCR Shannon entropy and fewer highly expanded clones, which suggests clonal expansion. More public clonotypes were shared among persistent patients (roughly 2,900) than among newly diagnosed patients (over 900). Because the primary lesion, thyroid tissue, could not be accessed, the study looked at peripheral blood alone.

This clonotype was observed a few times. Its cognate antigen has yet to be identified. Per-nucleotide qualities are absent, and no much larger clonotype sits a single base away. Explained via the paper, the time point label denotes: persistent/refractory GD, antithyroid drugs over 5 years with positive TRAb. RNA was extracted from PBMCs in TRIzol for both TCR sequencing and RNA sequencing. Graves' disease was diagnosed according to American Thyroid Association guidelines. Patients were recruited from an endocrinology department in Xi'an, China. Each patient gave approximately 9 milliliters of peripheral blood, collected in an EDTA anticoagulant tube. PBMCs were isolated by Ficoll Paque Plus density gradient separation without further T cell sorting. An Agilent 2100 Bioanalyzer and agarose gel were used to check RNA quality, while a NanoDrop 2000 measured RNA concentration.

This specimen was peripheral blood mononuclear cells (PBMCs), taken when the disease was refractory, from a patient treated with antithyroid drugs. The sequence was obtained from a woman aged 40 to 50 with Graves disease. Donor details come from another sample of the same person, matched by shared clones. The chain joins TRBV5-1 to TRBJ1-6; possibly the D gene is TRBD1, per 6 matching bases. The CDR3 in this case is CASSLFQGTTDNSPLHF. The base sequence is TGCGCCAGCAGCTTGTTCCAGGGGACAACGGATAATTCACCCCTCCACTTT.